A single T cell receptor beta chain is shown here with its context. TCRdb keeps only in-frame clones here, not all; method: immunoSEQ multiplex PCR. The profile shows about 380,000 clones, 81% of them singletons. The data belong to a study of blood T cell repertoires in COVID-19. The CDR3 covers 18 residues. In germline, CDR1 is LNHDA, CDR2 SQIVND (reference sequence). The ends lost 6 bases at V and 5 bases at J; junction bases unmatched: 21. The receptor's source is a human donor with acute or convalescent COVID-19. The donor label of this sample is uncertain. Sequencing was done on a sample of peripheral blood. This chain connects TRBV19 to TRBJ2-7, with 8 bases that match TRBD2. CDR3 loop: CASSPASLAGSLRDEQYF. The CDR3 DNA follows: TGTGCCAGTAGCCCAGCAAGCCTAGCGGGTTCCCTTCGGGACGAGCAGTACTTC.